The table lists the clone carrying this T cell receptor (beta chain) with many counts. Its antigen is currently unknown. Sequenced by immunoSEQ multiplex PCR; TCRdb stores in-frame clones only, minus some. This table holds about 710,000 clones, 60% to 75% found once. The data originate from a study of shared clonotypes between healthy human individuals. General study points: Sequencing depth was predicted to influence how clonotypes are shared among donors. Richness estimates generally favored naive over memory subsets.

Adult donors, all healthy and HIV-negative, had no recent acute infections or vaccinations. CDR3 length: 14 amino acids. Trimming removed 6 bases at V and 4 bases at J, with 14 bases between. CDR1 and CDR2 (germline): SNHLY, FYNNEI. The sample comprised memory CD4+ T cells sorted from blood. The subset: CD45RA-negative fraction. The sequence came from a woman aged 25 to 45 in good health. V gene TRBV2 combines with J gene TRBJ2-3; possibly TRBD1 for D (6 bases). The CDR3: CASSRGQPSDTQYF. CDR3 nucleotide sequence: TGTGCCAGCAGCAGAGGACAGCCATCAGATACGCAGTATTTT.